The following is a T cell receptor (beta chain) sequence with its context. These data belong to a study of blood T cell repertoires in COVID-19. Study-level background: The study drew acute and convalescent COVID-19 samples from the United States, Italy and Spain. Nucleic acid was either cDNA or gDNA, and it came from T cells, B-cell-depleted T cells, or PBMCs.

V was cut by 5 bases and J by 9 bases, with 13 bases left in between. Per the germline V gene, CDR1 is MNHEY and CDR2 is SVGEGT. The CDR3 runs 12 residues. As originally analysed: Reference gene primer amplification gave nucleated cell count estimates. Sequencing was performed with immunoSEQ multiplex PCR; in TCRdb, only in-frame clones are kept and a portion is missing. V and J calls and clone size are as listed in that table; D and trimming were resolved from the DNA. The table has 70,000 to 100,000 clones, around three quarters seen once. The clonotype originates from a woman aged 55-70 years in a cohort sampled during active or convalescent COVID-19. This rearrangement joins TRBV6-2 or TRBV6-3 to TRBJ1-2; no firm D call. The sequenced sample was peripheral blood. The CDR3 reads CASSGGLRRYTF. The DNA for the CDR3 is TGTGCCAGCAGTGGAGGATTACGGCGCTACACCTTC.